This TCR beta chain came from a study of cytomegalovirus exposure and HLA in healthy donors. Regarding the study as a whole: Reports described diagnosis of cytomegalovirus status by the classifier as highly specific and sensitive. Per a later analysis, 15,000 to 20,000 TCR beta sequences showed association with HLA alleles at 0.05 false discovery rate.

A multiplex PCR was run with 60 Vbeta primers and 13 Jbeta primers. Clones were sequenced by immunoSEQ multiplex PCR, and TCRdb holds only the in-frame ones, with some missing. The repertoire holds about 98,000 clones, with about 81% as singletons. This clone came up once. As yet, its antigen is unknown. Healthy bone marrow donors formed the donor group. This clonotype was sampled from a man between 35 and 55 years old in good health and CMV-seronegative. Material for sequencing was PBMCs.

CDR3: CASSIDAGQPQHF. The CDR3 nucleotides are TGTGCCAGCTCGATCGATGCGGGGCAGCCCCAGCATTTT. This chain joins TRBV18 and TRBJ1-5; D not certain. CDR1 and CDR2 (germline): KGHSH, LQKENI. Deletions cut 6 bases from V and 7 bases from J, with 13 bases between. The CDR3 covers 13 residues. Full variable domain (missing parts from reference TRBV18 and TRBJ1-5): NAGVMQNPRHLVRRRGQEARLRCSPMKGHSHVYWYRQLPEEGLKFMVYLQKENIIDESGMPKERFSAEFPKEGPSILRIQQVVRGDSAAYFCASSIDAGQPQHFGDGTRLSIL.